This entry lists 16 T cell receptor beta chains sequenced from one sample in a study of blood T cell repertoires in COVID-19. Profiling relied on immunoSEQ multiplex PCR, and the TCRdb table lists in-frame clones only, not all of them. This table has roughly 410,000 clones, approximately 89% appearing once. Sequencing was performed on peripheral blood. These receptors were obtained from a woman aged 55-70 years with COVID-19, enrolled during active disease.

CDR3 loop: CASSTGATNEKLFF. In DNA form, the CDR3 reads TGTGCCAGCAGTACAGGGGCAACTAATGAAAAACTGTTTTTT. V usage is TRBV25-1 and J usage is TRBJ1-4; 7 bases agree with TRBD1. In germline, CDR1 is MGHDK, CDR2 SYGVNS. The CDR3 sequence is 14 residues long. J was trimmed by 0 bases and V by 5 bases; bases with no gene match: 0. Together with reference TRBV25-1 and TRBJ1-4, the CDR3 gives the full variable domain: EADIYQTPRYLVIGTGKKITLECSQTMGHDKMYWYQQDPGMELHLIHYSYGVNSTEKGDLSSESTVSRIRTEHFPLTLESARPSHTSQYLCASSTGATNEKLFFGSGTQLSVL.

The chain recombines TRBV7-8 with TRBJ1-5; tentatively, D is TRBD1 (5 bases). The CDR3 loop spans 14 amino acids. V was cut by 5 bases and J by 5 bases, with 13 bases left in between. In germline, CDR1 is SGHVS, CDR2 FQNEAQ. The CDR3 spells CASSTTGVHQPQHF. CDR3 DNA sequence: TGTGCCAGCAGCACAACGGGGGTCCATCAGCCCCAGCATTTT.

The chain links TRBV5-4 to TRBJ2-3; 10 nucleotides agree with TRBD2. Germline CDR1 SGHNT, CDR2 YYREEE (reference sequence). CDR3 length: 17 residues. J gave up 0 bases and V 4 bases, and 8 bases lay outside the gene matches. The CDR3 DNA follows: TGTGCCAGCAGCCCCCGAGCTAGCGGGGGCAGCACAGATACGCAGTATTTT. Its translation is CASSPRASGGSTDTQYF.

CDR3 protein: CASKPGTGPDQPQHF. In DNA form, the CDR3 reads TGCGCCAGCAAGCCGGGGACAGGGCCTGATCAGCCCCAGCATTTT. The rearrangement uses TRBV5-1 and TRBJ1-5, with 9 nucleotides matching TRBD1. Germline V CDR1 and CDR2: SGHRS, YFSETQ. J lost 5 bases, V lost 6 bases, and 9 bases had no gene match. The CDR3 is 15 residues long.

The gene calls are TRBV5-1 and TRBJ2-7, with 7 bases lining up with TRBD2. The junction had 13 bases not matched to a gene; V was cut back by 3 bases and J by 7 bases. The length of the CDR3 is 15 residues. Looked up from germline, CDR1 is SGHRS and CDR2 is YFSETQ. The CDR3 region has the DNA TGCGCCAGCAGCTCGATGAGGGAGGGGACGGGAGAGCAGTACTTC. Translating it yields CASSSMREGTGEQYF.

The rearrangement links TRBV28 to TRBJ2-5, with 7 bases that match TRBD1. The germline V gene encodes CDR1 MDHEN and CDR2 SYDVKM. The CDR3 consists of 12 residues. V shed 4 bases and J 12 bases; nucleotides not matched to a gene: 8. CDR3 sequence reads: CASSSPGRGKYF. CDR3 DNA sequence: TGTGCCAGCAGTTCCCCCGGCAGGGGGAAGTACTTC.

The V gene is TRBV10-1, the J gene TRBJ1-2; maybe TRBD1 (6 bases). The ends were cut back, 2 bases at V and 7 bases at J, with 11 bases in the middle. The length of the CDR3 is 13 residues. The germline V gene has CDR1 WNHNN and CDR2 SYGVQD (reference sequence). The CDR3: CASSEGQSGGYTF. CDR3 nucleotide sequence: TGCGCCAGCAGTGAGGGACAGTCCGGTGGCTACACCTTC.

The sample holds a few counts of this clone. This chain joins TRBV18 and TRBJ1-2; TRBD1 matches at 10 bases. Germline CDR1 and CDR2: KGHSH and LQKENI. This CDR3 is 14 amino acids long. Trimming at V came to 3 bases and at J to 8 bases, leaving 6 bases not matched to a gene. The CDR3 DNA reads TGTGCCAGCTCACCCCCCGGGACAGGGGACGGCTACACCTTC. This sequence encodes CASSPPGTGDGYTF.

CDR3 region: CASSSTTGLTGEQYF. The CDR3 DNA reads TGCGCCAGCAGTTCTACGACAGGGTTGACAGGCGAGCAGTACTTC. The rearrangement links TRBV5-1 to TRBJ2-7; 7 positions match TRBD1. The germline V gene has CDR1 SGHRS and CDR2 YFSETQ. V lost 5 bases to trimming and J lost 6 bases; unmatched junction nucleotides: 14. The CDR3 runs 15 residues.

The chain links TRBV5-8 to TRBJ2-4; 7 bases line up with TRBD1. CDR1 and CDR2 (germline): SGHTS, YDEGEE. Germline trimming cut 4 bases from V and 7 bases from J; bases unmatched to any gene: 8. The CDR3 loop spans 14 amino acids. This CDR3 reads CASSVNRGQNIQYF. The DNA for the CDR3 is TGTGCCAGCAGCGTGAACAGGGGTCAGAACATTCAGTACTTC.

This clone appeared a few times. This chain uses TRBV29-1 with TRBJ1-2; TRBD1 is a possible D gene (6 bases). The CDR3 runs 13 residues. Per germline, CDR1 SQVTM and CDR2 ANQGSEA. V lost 5 bases and J lost 8, with 18 bases in between. CDR3 DNA: TGCAGCGTTACCGGCCTGGGGGCTGGCGGCTACACCTTC. Translation: CSVTGLGAGGYTF.

This rearrangement joins TRBV24-1 to TRBJ1-4; TRBD1 aligns across 11 bases. V was pared by 7 bases and J by 0 bases, with 3 bases of the junction left unmatched. The CDR3 extends over 16 amino acids. The germline V gene encodes CDR1 KGHDR and CDR2 SFDVKD. CDR3 bases: TGTGCCACCAGCAGGGGACAGGGGGCAACTAATGAAAAACTGTTTTTT. Translating it yields CATSRGQGATNEKLFF.

The rearrangement links TRBV9 to TRBJ2-3; D perhaps matches TRBD1 (5 bases). Germline V gene sequence: CDR1 SGDLS, CDR2 YYNGEE. Trimming took off 0 bases at V and 0 bases at J, with 11 bases between the two ends. The CDR3 consists of 16 residues. CDR3 in amino acids: CASSVEWTWSTDTQYF. The CDR3 DNA follows: TGTGCCAGCAGCGTAGAGTGGACATGGAGCACAGATACGCAGTATTTT.

CDR3 nucleotides: TGCGCCAGCAGCCCCCAGCCGGGTACGCAGTATTTT. It is translated as CASSPQPGTQYF. The chain employs TRBV5-1 and TRBJ2-3; D not certain. The CDR3 spans 12 residues. With 4 bases removed from V and 8 bases from J, the gap between germline ends came to 11 bases. CDR1 and CDR2 from the germline V gene are SGHRS and YFSETQ.

V is TRBV29-1 and J is TRBJ2-7; TRBD1 matches at 10 bases. Germline V CDR1 and CDR2: SQVTM, ANQGSEA. This CDR3 comprises 14 residues. After removal of 7 bases from V and 5 bases from J, the junction contained 11 bases not matched to a gene. CDR3 bases: TGCAGCGCTCAAAGGACAGGGGGAGGAGACGAGCAGTACTTC. It encodes CSAQRTGGGDEQYF.

The chain combines TRBV24-1 with TRBJ1-5, with TRBD1 matching 8 bases. CDR3 length equals 15 residues. Germline V CDR1 and CDR2: KGHDR, SFDVKD. Trimming took 5 bases from V and 0 from J; bases not matched to a gene: 2. CDR3 bases: TGTGCCACCAGTGTCGGGACAGGTAGCAATCAGCCCCAGCATTTT. This translates into CATSVGTGSNQPQHF.